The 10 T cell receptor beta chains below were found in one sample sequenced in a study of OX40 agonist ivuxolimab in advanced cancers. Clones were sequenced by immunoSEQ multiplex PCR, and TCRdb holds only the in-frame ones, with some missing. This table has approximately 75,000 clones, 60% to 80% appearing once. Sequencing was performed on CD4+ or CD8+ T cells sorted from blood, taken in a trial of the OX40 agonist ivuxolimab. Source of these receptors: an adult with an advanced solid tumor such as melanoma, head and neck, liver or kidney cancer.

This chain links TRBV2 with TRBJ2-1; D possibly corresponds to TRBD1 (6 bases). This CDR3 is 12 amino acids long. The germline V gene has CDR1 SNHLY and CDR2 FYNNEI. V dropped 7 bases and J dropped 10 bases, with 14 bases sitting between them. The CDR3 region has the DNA TGTGCCAGCAACCAACAGGGTTGGGAGCAGTTCTTC. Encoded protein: CASNQQGWEQFF.

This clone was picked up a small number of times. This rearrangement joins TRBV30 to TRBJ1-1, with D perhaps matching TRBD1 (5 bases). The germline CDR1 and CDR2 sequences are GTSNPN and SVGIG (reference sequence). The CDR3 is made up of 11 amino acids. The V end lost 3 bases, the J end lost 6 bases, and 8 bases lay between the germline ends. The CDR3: CAWRETAEAFF. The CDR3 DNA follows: TGTGCCTGGAGGGAGACAGCTGAAGCTTTCTTT.

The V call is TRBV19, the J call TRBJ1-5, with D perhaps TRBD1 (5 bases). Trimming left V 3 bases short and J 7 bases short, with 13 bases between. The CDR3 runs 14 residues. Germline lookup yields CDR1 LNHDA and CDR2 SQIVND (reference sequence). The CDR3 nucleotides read TGTGCCAGTAGTATCTGGGGGAGTCGACAGCCCCAGCATTTT. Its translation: CASSIWGSRQPQHF.

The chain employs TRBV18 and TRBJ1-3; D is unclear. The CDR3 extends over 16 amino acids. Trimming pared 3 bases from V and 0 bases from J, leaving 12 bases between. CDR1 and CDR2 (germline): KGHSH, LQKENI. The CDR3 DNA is TGTGCCAGCTCACCGGCGAGCTTAGCCTCTGGAAACACCATATATTTT. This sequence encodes CASSPASLASGNTIYF.

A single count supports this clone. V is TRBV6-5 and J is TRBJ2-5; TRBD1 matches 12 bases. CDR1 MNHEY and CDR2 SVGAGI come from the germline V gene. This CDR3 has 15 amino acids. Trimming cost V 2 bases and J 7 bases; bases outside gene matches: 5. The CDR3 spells CASSYMGQGARTQYF. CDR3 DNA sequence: TGTGCCAGCAGTTACATGGGACAGGGGGCTCGGACCCAGTACTTC.

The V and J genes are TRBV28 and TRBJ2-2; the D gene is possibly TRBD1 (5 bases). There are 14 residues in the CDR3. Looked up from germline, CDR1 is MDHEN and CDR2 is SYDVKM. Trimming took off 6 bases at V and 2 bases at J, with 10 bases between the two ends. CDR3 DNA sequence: TGTGCCAGCAGACGCGACAGAAACACCGGGGAGCTGTTTTTT. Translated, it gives CASRRDRNTGELFF. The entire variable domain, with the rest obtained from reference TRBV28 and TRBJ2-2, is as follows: DVKVTQSSRYLVKRTGEKVFLECVQDMDHENMFWYRQDPGLGLRLIYFSYDVKMKEKGDIPEGYSVSREKKERFSLILESASTNQTSMYLCASRRDRNTGELFFGEGSRLTVL.

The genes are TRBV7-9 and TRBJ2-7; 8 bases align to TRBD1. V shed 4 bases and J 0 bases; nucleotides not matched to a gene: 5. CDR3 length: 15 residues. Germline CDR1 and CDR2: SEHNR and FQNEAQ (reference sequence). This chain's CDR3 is CASSSPGQASYEQYF. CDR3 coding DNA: TGTGCCAGCAGCTCTCCGGGACAGGCCTCCTACGAGCAGTACTTC.

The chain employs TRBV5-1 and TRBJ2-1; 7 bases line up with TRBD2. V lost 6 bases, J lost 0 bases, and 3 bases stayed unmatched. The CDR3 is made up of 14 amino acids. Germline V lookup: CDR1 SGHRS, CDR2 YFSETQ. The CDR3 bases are TGCGCCAGCAATAGCGGGTTCTCCTACAATGAGCAGTTCTTC. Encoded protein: CASNSGFSYNEQFF.

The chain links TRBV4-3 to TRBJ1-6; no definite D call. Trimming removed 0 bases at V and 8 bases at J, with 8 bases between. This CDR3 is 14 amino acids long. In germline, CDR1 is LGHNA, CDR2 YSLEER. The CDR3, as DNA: TGCGCCAGCAGCCAAGATCGGAGGGATTCACCCCTCCACTTT. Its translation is CASSQDRRDSPLHF.

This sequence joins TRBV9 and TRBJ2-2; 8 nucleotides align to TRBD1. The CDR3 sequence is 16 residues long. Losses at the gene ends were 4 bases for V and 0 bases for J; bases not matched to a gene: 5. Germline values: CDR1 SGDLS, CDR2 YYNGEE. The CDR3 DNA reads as TGTGCCAGCAGCCCTGGACAGGGCACGAACACCGGGGAGCTGTTTTTT. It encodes CASSPGQGTNTGELFF.